This T cell receptor beta chain was profiled in a study of blood T cell repertoires in COVID-19. Per the study methods: How many nucleated cells were present was estimated from reference gene primer amplification. Only in-frame clones appear in the TCRdb table, and some are missing; sequencing was by immunoSEQ multiplex PCR. The DNA was the basis for D and trimming; V, J and clone size are from that table. The data contain 150,000 to 200,000 clones, approximately 90% of them singletons. Material: peripheral blood. The clonotype was recovered from a woman younger than 30 who had recovered from COVID-19.

The DNA for the CDR3 is TGCAGTGCTAGGGGGGGTGAGCAGTTCTTC. Encoded protein: CSARGGEQFF. The chain combines TRBV20-1 with TRBJ2-1; D is possibly TRBD2 (6 bases). Germline CDR1 and CDR2: DFQATT and SNEGSKA (reference sequence). Trimming pared 3 bases from V and 9 bases from J, leaving 6 bases between. This CDR3 region has 10 residues.